Below, one T cell receptor (beta chain) is given with its context. The antigen is unknown. PBMCs yielded sorted CD4+ and CD8+ T cells. The data stem from a study of CD8+ T cells in alopecia areata. Points from the study as a whole: Clonality in lesional scalp, especially alopecia totalis/universalis, exceeded that of normal scalp.

Germline lookup yields CDR1 SNHLY and CDR2 FYNNEI. The CDR3 is 16 residues long. Trimming stripped 2 bases from V and 4 bases from J, with 17 bases between. RNA was extracted and reverse transcribed into cDNA as the sequencing template. Assay: immunoSEQ multiplex PCR; the TCRdb copy retains only in-frame clones and omits some. The sample has 250,000 or so clones, approximately 61% seen once; the top ten hold around 1.2%. V usage is TRBV2 and J usage is TRBJ1-2; D gene ambiguous. The clonotype comes from a human donor with alopecia areata. Material: CD4+ T cells sorted from blood, obtained at week 0. The CDR3 is CASSESRRLGVYGYTF. The CDR3 DNA reads TGTGCCAGCAGTGAAAGTCGCCGGTTGGGAGTCTATGGCTACACCTTC. Complete variable domain (other parts from reference TRBV2 and TRBJ1-2): EPEVTQTPSHQVTQMGQEVILRCVPISNHLYFYWYRQILGQKVEFLVSFYNNEISEKSEIFDDQFSVERPDGSNFTLKIRSTKLEDSAMYFCASSESRRLGVYGYTFGSGTRLTVV.